This T cell receptor (beta chain) was sequenced during a study of blood T cell repertoires in COVID-19. The method was immunoSEQ multiplex PCR; TCRdb's version includes in-frame clones alone and lacks a portion of them. Of hundreds of thousands of clones listed, 75% to 90% are singletons. There are 16 residues in the CDR3. The V segment lost 0 bases and the J segment 5 bases; nucleotides outside the gene matches: 3. The germline CDR1 and CDR2 sequences are LGHNA and YSLEER. The source of this sequence is a man aged 40-49 years who had recovered from COVID-19. The chain is built from TRBV4-3 and TRBJ2-1; TRBD2 agrees at 11 bases. Sequencing used PBMCs or T cells enriched from blood (not recorded which). Here the CDR3 DNA reads TGCGCCAGCAGCCAAGATGGGACTAGCGGACACAATGAGCAGTTCTTC. Translating gives CASSQDGTSGHNEQFF.